Listed below are T cell receptor beta chains from one sample, sequenced in a study of blood T cell repertoires in COVID-19. TCRdb's table, derived via immunoSEQ multiplex PCR, lists solely in-frame clones and lacks some. The sample yields about 120,000 clones, approximately 81% seen once. The sample consisted of peripheral blood. Every receptor here comes from a middle-aged man with active or convalescent COVID-19. CDR3s include the opening cysteine and the closing phenylalanine or tryptophan.

>TRBV29-1|TRBJ1-2
CSVQQGGYYGYTF
>TRBV28|TRBJ1-5
CASSSQGVNQPQHF
>TRBV11-2|TRBJ2-1
CASSLEISGYNEQFF
>TRBV9|TRBJ2-3
CASSVDPSGRETQYF
>TRBV29-1|TRBJ1-1
CSVELLNTEAFF
>TRBV6-4|TRBJ2-6
CASSDEGGAGANVLTF
>TRBV30|TRBJ1-6
CAWGSQGGNSPLHF
>TRBV6-1|TRBJ1-2
CASSEAGDRGRGYTF
>TRBV5-1|TRBJ1-2
CASSLAGGLSYTF
>TRBV6-1|TRBJ2-7
CASSEGGSGGIYEQYF
>TRBV3-1/TRBV3-2|TRBJ1-2
CASSQVTGGAGIGYTF
>TRBV19|TRBJ2-1
CASTRLAGLSYNEQFF
>TRBV5-8|TRBJ2-7
CASSRQGDAFYEQYF
>TRBV6-5|TRBJ1-1
CASSLLLEAFF
>TRBV7-8|TRBJ2-7
CASSLDRGHYEQYF
>TRBV18|TRBJ2-1
CASSRGLAGDNEQFF
>TRBV6-5|TRBJ1-2
CASQGNDYGYTF
>TRBV7-2|TRBJ2-7
CASSLGNSGRVEQYF
>TRBV2|TRBJ2-7
CASGGLAGYEQYF
>TRBV28|TRBJ2-7
CASSYTGVATYEQYF
>TRBV9|TRBJ2-6
CASSLTDSGANVLTF
>TRBV6-5|TRBJ2-3
CASRSILGSDTQYF
>TRBV11-2|TRBJ2-1
CASSLVRNEQFF
>TRBV7-9|TRBJ1-3
CASSLRGGSGNTIYF
>TRBV4-1|TRBJ2-2
CASTLDPTGELFF
>TRBV5-1|TRBJ1-4
CASSSGQMGEKLFF
>TRBV25-1|TRBJ2-7
CASSEKKTSGSSYEQYF
>TRBV5-1|TRBJ2-1
CASSLKYGLAAPSSYNEQFF
>TRBV5-6|TRBJ2-3
CASSLDRGPTRDTQYF
>TRBV19|TRBJ2-6
CASKRTGGISGANVLTF
>TRBV6-5|TRBJ1-1
CASSIQGKNTEAFF
>TRBV11-2|TRBJ2-7
CASSILAGGHPSF
>TRBV18|TRBJ1-2
CASSPQGEYGYTF
>TRBV27|TRBJ2-7
CASSLGGLSRGEQYF
>TRBV2|TRBJ1-1
CASRLTGSTEAFF
>TRBV27|TRBJ2-7
CASSPRTGGSYEQYF
>TRBV6-4|TRBJ1-1
CASSVEMNTEAFF
>TRBV7-2|TRBJ1-2
CASSISAKDGYTF
>TRBV7-9|TRBJ1-2
CASSPIDWRYGYTF
>TRBV11-3|TRBJ2-7
CASSLEKGGGSRSYEQYF
>TRBV5-8|TRBJ2-7
CASSLAGTDRSYEQYF